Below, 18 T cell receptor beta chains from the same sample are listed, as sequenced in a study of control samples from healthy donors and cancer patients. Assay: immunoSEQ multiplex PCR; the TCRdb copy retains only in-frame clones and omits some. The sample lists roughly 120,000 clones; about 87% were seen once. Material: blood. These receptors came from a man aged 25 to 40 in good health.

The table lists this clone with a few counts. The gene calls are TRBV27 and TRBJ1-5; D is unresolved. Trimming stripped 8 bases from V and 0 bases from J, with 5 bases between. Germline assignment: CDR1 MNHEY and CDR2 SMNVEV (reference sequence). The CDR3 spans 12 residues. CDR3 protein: CASGDSNQPQHF. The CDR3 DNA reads TGTGCCAGCGGCGATAGCAATCAGCCCCAGCATTTT.

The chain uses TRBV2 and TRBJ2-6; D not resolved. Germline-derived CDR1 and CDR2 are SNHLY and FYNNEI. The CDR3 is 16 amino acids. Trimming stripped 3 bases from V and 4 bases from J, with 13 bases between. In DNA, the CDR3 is TGTGCCAGCAGTGATTCGGGTAGGGCCGGGGCCAACGTCCTGACTTTC. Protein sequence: CASSDSGRAGANVLTF. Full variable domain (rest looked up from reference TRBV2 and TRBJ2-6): EPEVTQTPSHQVTQMGQEVILRCVPISNHLYFYWYRQILGQKVEFLVSFYNNEISEKSEIFDDQFSVERPDGSNFTLKIRSTKLEDSAMYFCASSDSGRAGANVLTFGAGSRLTVL.

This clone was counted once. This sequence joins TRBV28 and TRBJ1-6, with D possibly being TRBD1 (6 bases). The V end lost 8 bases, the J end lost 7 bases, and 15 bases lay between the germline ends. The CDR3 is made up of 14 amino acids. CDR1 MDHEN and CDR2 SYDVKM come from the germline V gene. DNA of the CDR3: TGTGCCAGCCTTCGTGGACAGAAAAATTCACCCCTCCACTTT. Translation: CASLRGQKNSPLHF.

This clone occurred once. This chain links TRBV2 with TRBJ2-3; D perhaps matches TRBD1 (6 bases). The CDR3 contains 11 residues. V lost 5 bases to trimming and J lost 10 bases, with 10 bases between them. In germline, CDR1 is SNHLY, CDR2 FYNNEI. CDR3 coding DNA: TGTGCCAGCAGTAGACAGGTTGCGCAGTATTTT. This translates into CASSRQVAQYF.

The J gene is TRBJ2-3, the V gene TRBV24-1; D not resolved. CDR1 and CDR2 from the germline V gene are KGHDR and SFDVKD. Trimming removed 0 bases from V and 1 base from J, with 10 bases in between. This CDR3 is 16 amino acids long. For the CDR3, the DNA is TGTGCCACCAGTGATTTGGTCTCAGGACGCACAGATACGCAGTATTTT. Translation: CATSDLVSGRTDTQYF.

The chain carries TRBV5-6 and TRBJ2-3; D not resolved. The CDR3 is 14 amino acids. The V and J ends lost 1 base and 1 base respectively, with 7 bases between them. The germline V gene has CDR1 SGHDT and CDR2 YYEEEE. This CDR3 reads CASSLSRGTDTQYF. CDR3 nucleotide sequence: TGTGCCAGCAGCTTGTCCAGAGGCACAGATACGCAGTATTTT.

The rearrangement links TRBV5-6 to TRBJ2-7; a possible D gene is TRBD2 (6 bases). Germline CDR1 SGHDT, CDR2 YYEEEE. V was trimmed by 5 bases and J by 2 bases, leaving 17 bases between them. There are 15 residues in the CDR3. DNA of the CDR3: TGTGCCAGCAGTCGTAGGGACTTCGGGCCCTACGAGCAGTACGTC. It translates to CASSRRDFGPYEQYV.

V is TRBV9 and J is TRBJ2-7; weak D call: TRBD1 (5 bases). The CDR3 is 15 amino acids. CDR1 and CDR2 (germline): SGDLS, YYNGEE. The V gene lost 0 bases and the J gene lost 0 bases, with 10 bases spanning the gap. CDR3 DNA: TGTGCCAGCAGCGTAGCTTTCGACAGCTCCTACGAGCAGTACTTC. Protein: CASSVAFDSSYEQYF.

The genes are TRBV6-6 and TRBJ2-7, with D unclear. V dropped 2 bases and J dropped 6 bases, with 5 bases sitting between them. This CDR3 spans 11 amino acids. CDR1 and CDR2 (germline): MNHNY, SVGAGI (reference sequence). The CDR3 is CASSYRSEQYF. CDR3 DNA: TGTGCCAGCAGTTACAGGTCCGAGCAGTACTTC.

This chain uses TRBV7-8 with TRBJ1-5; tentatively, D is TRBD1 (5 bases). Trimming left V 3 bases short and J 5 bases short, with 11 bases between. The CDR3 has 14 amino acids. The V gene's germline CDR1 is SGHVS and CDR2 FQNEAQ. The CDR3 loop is CASSFDSPYQPQHF. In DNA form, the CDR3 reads TGTGCCAGCAGCTTCGACAGTCCCTATCAGCCCCAGCATTTT.

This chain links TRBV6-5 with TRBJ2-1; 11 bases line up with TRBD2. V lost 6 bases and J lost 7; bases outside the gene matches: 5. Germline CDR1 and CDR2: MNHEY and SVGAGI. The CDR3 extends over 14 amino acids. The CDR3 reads CASRFSGGVNEQFF. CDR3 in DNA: TGTGCCAGCAGATTTAGCGGGGGGGTTAATGAGCAGTTCTTC.

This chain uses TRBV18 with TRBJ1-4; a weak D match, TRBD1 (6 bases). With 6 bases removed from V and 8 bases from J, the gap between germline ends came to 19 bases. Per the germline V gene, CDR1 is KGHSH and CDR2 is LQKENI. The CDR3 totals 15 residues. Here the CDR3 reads CASSPRPGVDEKLFF. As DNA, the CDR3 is TGTGCCAGCTCCCCCCGGCCAGGGGTTGACGAAAAACTGTTTTTT.

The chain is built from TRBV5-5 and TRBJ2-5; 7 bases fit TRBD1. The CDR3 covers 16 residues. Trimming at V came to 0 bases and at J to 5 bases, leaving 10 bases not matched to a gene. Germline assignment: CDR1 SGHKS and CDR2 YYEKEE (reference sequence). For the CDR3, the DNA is TGTGCCAGCAGCTTGGAGGGGGTCAGGGGGAAGGAGACCCAGTACTTC. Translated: CASSLEGVRGKETQYF.

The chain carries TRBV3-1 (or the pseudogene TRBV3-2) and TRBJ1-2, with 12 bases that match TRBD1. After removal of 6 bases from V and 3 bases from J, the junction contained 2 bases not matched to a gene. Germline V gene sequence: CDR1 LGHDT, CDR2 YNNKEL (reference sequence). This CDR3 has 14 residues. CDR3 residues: CASRGQGAYYGYTF. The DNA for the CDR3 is TGTGCCAGCAGGGGACAGGGGGCTTACTATGGCTACACCTTC.

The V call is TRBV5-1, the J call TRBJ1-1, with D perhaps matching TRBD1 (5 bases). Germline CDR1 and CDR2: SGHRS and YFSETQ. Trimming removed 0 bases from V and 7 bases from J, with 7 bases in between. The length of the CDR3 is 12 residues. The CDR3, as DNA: TGCGCCAGCAGCTTGGAAGGGGATGAAGCTTTCTTT. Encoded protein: CASSLEGDEAFF.

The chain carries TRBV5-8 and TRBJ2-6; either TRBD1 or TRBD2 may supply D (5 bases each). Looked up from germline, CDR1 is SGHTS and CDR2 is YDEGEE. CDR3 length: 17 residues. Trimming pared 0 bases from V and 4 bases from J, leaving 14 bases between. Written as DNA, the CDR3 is TGTGCCAGCAGCTTGGTAGGGAGACAGTCCGGGGCCAACGTCCTGACTTTC. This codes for CASSLVGRQSGANVLTF.

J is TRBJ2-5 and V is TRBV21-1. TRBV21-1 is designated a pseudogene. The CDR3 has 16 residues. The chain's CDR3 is CASSTMGVLYQETQYF. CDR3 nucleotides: TGTGCCAGCAGCACCATGGGGGTTTTGTACCAAGAGACCCAGTACTTC.

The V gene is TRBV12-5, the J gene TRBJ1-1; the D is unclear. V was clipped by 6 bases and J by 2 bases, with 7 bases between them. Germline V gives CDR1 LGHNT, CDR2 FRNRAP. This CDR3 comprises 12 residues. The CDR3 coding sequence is TGTGCTAGTGGGCGGTTTAACACTGAAGCTTTCTTT. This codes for CASGRFNTEAFF.